This entry is about one T cell receptor (beta chain). The CDR3 loop spans 15 amino acids. Germline V gives CDR1 SGHTA, CDR2 FQGNSA. V shed 1 base and J shed 0 bases, with 6 bases lying between them. These data belong to a study of control samples from healthy donors and cancer patients. Repertoires were generated with immunoSEQ multiplex PCR, while TCRdb's copy carries only in-frame clones and drops some. The profile shows tens of thousands of clones, 85% to 90% of them singletons. The specimen was blood. The source of this sequence is an older woman in good health. The chain uses TRBV7-2 and TRBJ2-2; TRBD2 is a possible D gene (5 bases). The CDR3 sequence is CASSLVGTNTGELFF. The CDR3 region has the DNA TGTGCCAGCAGCTTAGTCGGGACGAACACCGGGGAGCTGTTTTTT. The full variable domain, its missing parts supplied by reference TRBV7-2 and TRBJ2-2, is GAGVSQSPSNKVTEKGKDVELRCDPISGHTALYWYRQSLGQGLEFLIYFQGNSAPDKSGLPSDRFSAERTGGSVSTLTIQRTQQEDSAVYLCASSLVGTNTGELFFGEGSRLTVL.